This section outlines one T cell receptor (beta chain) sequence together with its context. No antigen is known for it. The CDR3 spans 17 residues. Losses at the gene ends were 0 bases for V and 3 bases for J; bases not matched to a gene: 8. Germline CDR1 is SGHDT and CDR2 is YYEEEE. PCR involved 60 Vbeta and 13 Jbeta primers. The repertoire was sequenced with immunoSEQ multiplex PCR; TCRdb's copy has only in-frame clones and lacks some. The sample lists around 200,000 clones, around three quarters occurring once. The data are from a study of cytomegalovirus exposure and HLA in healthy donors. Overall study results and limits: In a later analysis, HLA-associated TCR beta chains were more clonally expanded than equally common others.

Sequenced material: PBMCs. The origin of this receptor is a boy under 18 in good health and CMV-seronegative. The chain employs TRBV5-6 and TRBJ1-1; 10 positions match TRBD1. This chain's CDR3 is CASSLGDRGVYHTEAFF. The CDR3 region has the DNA TGTGCCAGCAGCTTGGGGGACAGGGGAGTTTATCACACTGAAGCTTTCTTT.